The sequence of this TCR beta chain was determined in a study of shared clonotypes between healthy human individuals. Looking at the study overall: Per-donor plates numbered three CD4 naive, three CD4 memory, two CD8 naive and one CD8 memory. The study, taken as a whole, reports: Genetic and exposure-history diversity was limited by the few donors.

There are 14 residues in the CDR3. Of note for this clone: Antigen unknown.

Sequencing was performed with immunoSEQ multiplex PCR; in TCRdb, only in-frame clones are kept and a portion is missing. The sample includes millions of clones, around nine tenths of them seen just once. The sequenced sample was naive CD4+ T cells sorted from blood. Subset described: CD45RA+ positively selected. The gene calls are TRBV21-1 and TRBJ1-2. TRBV21-1 is a pseudogene. The clonotype comes from a man between 18 and 35 years old in good health. CDR3 sequence (DNA): TGTGCCCCTCACCCGGACCCTTATAACTATGGCTACACCTTC. This sequence encodes CAPHPDPYNYGYTF.